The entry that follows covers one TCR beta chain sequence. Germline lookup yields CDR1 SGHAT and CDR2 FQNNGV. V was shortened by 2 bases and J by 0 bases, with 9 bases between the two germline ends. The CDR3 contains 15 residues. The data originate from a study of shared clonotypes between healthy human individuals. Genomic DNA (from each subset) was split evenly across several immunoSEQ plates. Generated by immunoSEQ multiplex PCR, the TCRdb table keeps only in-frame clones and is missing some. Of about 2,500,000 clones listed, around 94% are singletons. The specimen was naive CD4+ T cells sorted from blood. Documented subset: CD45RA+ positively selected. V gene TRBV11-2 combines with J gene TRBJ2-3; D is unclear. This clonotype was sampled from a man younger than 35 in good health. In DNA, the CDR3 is TGTGCCAGCAGCTTAATCGGCCCTAGCACAGATACGCAGTATTTT. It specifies CASSLIGPSTDTQYF.